A single sample is the source of the 28 T cell receptor beta chains below, sequenced in a study of cytomegalovirus exposure and HLA in healthy donors. The primer mix had 60 Vbeta and 13 Jbeta primers. Sequenced by immunoSEQ multiplex PCR; TCRdb stores in-frame clones only, minus some. The table includes some 130,000 clones, roughly 70% detected once. Material: PBMCs. These TCRs come from a man aged 35-49 years in good health and CMV-seronegative.

CDR3 region: CASSAGGGSPGTQYF. Here the CDR3 DNA reads TGTGCCAGCAGTGCCGGCGGGGGCTCTCCCGGGACCCAGTACTTC. The J gene is TRBJ2-5, the V gene TRBV25-1, with D perhaps matching TRBD2 (7 bases). The CDR3 runs 15 residues. The V end was cut by 4 bases, the J end by 7 bases, with 19 bases between. Germline V lookup: CDR1 MGHDK, CDR2 SYGVNS. The entire variable domain, with the rest obtained from reference TRBV25-1 and TRBJ2-5, is as follows: EADIYQTPRYLVIGTGKKITLECSQTMGHDKMYWYQQDPGMELHLIHYSYGVNSTEKGDLSSESTVSRIRTEHFPLTLESARPSHTSQYLCASSAGGGSPGTQYFGPGTRLLVL.

CDR3 sequence: CASSQELLGGGQETQYF. CDR3 nucleotide sequence: TGCGCCAGCAGCCAAGAGTTACTGGGGGGAGGCCAAGAGACCCAGTACTTC. The rearrangement joins TRBV5-1 to TRBJ2-5; D perhaps matches TRBD2 (6 bases). This CDR3 contains 17 residues. Trimming took off 4 bases at V and 1 base at J, with 20 bases between the two ends. Germline V CDR1 and CDR2: SGHRS, YFSETQ.

V usage is TRBV28 and J usage is TRBJ1-2; TRBD1 aligns across 7 bases. This CDR3 is 13 amino acids long. Looked up from germline, CDR1 is MDHEN and CDR2 is SYDVKM. With 4 bases clipped from V and 4 bases from J, the junction kept 3 bases outside the gene matches. The CDR3 protein is CASSSGQSYGYTF. In DNA, the CDR3 is TGTGCCAGCAGTTCGGGACAGAGCTATGGCTACACCTTC.

The V call is TRBV7-3, the J call TRBJ2-2, with D perhaps TRBD2 (6 bases). CDR3 length: 14 residues. Trimming took off 4 bases at V and 5 bases at J, with 11 bases between the two ends. Germline values: CDR1 SGHTA, CDR2 FQGTGA. The CDR3 loop reads CASSSRRGTGELFF. The CDR3 DNA follows: TGTGCCAGCAGCTCGCGTCGGGGGACCGGGGAGCTGTTTTTT.

This clone was picked up a small number of times. This chain links TRBV7-9 with TRBJ1-2; D not resolved. The CDR3 consists of 12 residues. Trimming removed 1 base from V and 6 bases from J, with 6 bases in between. CDR1 is SEHNR and CDR2 is FQNEAQ in the germline V gene (reference sequence). The CDR3 spells CASSLGGHGYTF. For the CDR3, the DNA is TGTGCCAGCAGCTTAGGAGGCCATGGCTACACCTTC.

The chain joins TRBV5-5 to TRBJ2-1, with 12 nucleotides matching TRBD2. With V trimmed by 0 bases and J by 6 bases, 4 bases remained unmatched. This CDR3 region has 16 residues. Germline CDR1 and CDR2: SGHKS and YYEKEE (reference sequence). This chain's CDR3 is CASSLGLAGESNEQFF. Here the CDR3 DNA reads TGTGCCAGCAGCTTGGGACTAGCGGGAGAGAGCAATGAGCAGTTCTTC. The whole variable domain, filled in from reference TRBV5-5 and TRBJ2-1, reads DAGVTQSPTHLIKTRGQQVTLRCSPISGHKSVSWYQQVLGQGPQFIFQYYEKEERGRGNFPDRFSARQFPNYSSELNVNALLLGDSALYLCASSLGLAGESNEQFFGPGTRLTVL.

This clone has a single count. V and J are TRBV7-9 and TRBJ2-2; 7 nucleotides align to TRBD2. Germline loops: CDR1 SEHNR, CDR2 FQNEAQ (reference sequence). V dropped 11 bases and J dropped 3; count of bases not matched to a gene: 9. This CDR3 has 14 residues. CDR3 sequence (DNA): TGTGCCGCGGCGGGGGAGCTTTACACCGGGGAGCTGTTTTTT. It codes for CAAAGELYTGELFF.

J is TRBJ1-2 and V is TRBV7-2; D remains unclear. Germline V gene data show CDR1 as SGHTA and CDR2 as FQGNSA. The CDR3 is 15 residues long. Trimming removed 4 bases from V and 5 bases from J, with 17 bases in between. CDR3 bases: TGTGCCAGCAGCTCCCTTGGGTCGGGAGGGTATGGCTACACCTTC. Protein sequence: CASSSLGSGGYGYTF.

This sequence joins TRBV30 and TRBJ2-1; TRBD1 agrees at 9 bases. The CDR3 has 15 residues. V trimming: 8 bases; J trimming: 4 bases; junction bases outside the gene matches: 12. Germline V gene data show CDR1 as GTSNPN and CDR2 as SVGIG (reference sequence). CDR3 DNA sequence: TGTGCCGGGGCATTAGGGACAGGGCGGTACAATGAGCAGTTCTTC. Its translation is CAGALGTGRYNEQFF.

The chain links TRBV7-8 to TRBJ2-1; 13 nucleotides align to TRBD2. J lost 6 bases, V lost 4 bases, and 6 bases had no gene match. Germline V lookup: CDR1 SGHVS, CDR2 FQNEAQ. The CDR3 sequence is 16 residues long. CDR3 sequence (DNA): TGTGCCAGCAGCTCTCGACTAGCGGGGGGTCCCAATGAGCAGTTCTTC. Translation: CASSSRLAGGPNEQFF.

The J gene is TRBJ2-7, the V gene TRBV7-6; D possibly corresponds to TRBD2 (6 bases). The length of the CDR3 is 14 residues. Trimming left V 8 bases short and J 4 bases short, with 18 bases between. Germline CDR1 SGHVS, CDR2 FNYEAQ. DNA of the CDR3: TGTGCCAGCCGAAGGTGGGACTCACCTTACGAGCAGTACTTC. Amino acids: CASRRWDSPYEQYF.

This sequence joins TRBV5-1 and TRBJ2-7, with unresolved D. CDR3 length: 14 amino acids. CDR1 is SGHRS, CDR2 YFSETQ, per germline. Trimming cost V 1 base and J 3 bases, with 11 bases left between them. The CDR3 coding sequence is TGCGCCAGCAGCTTGACCGACGGAGTCTACGAGCAGTACTTC. It is translated as CASSLTDGVYEQYF.

The chain combines TRBV16 with TRBJ1-5, with a weak D call TRBD1 (5 bases). The CDR3 has 15 amino acids. Between the trimmed V and J ends, which lost 4 bases and 4 bases, there was a span of 14 bases. CDR1 is KGHSY and CDR2 is FQNENV in the germline V gene. CDR3 in amino acids: CASSPPGGWNQPQHF. The CDR3 bases are TGTGCCAGCAGCCCGCCCGGGGGGTGGAATCAGCCCCAGCATTTT.

This clone is a singleton in its sample. The chain is built from TRBV30 and TRBJ2-5; D is ambiguous. Germline CDR1 reads GTSNPN; CDR2 reads SVGIG (reference sequence). This CDR3 region has 13 residues. Trimming took off 5 bases at V and 7 bases at J, with 17 bases between the two ends. The CDR3 reads CAWAVGRWATQYF. The CDR3 nucleotides are TGTGCCTGGGCTGTAGGCCGTTGGGCGACCCAGTACTTC.

J is TRBJ1-2 and V is TRBV30; no clear D gene. The CDR3 extends over 12 amino acids. With 8 bases removed from V and 0 bases from J, the gap between germline ends came to 10 bases. Germline V gene lookup returns CDR1 GTSNPN and CDR2 SVGIG (reference sequence). This CDR3 reads CAGGQPNYGYTF. The CDR3, as DNA: TGTGCCGGAGGGCAGCCTAACTATGGCTACACCTTC.

The CDR3 loop reads CASSPAGAWVYNEQFF. The CDR3 DNA follows: TGTGCCAGCTCACCAGCGGGGGCGTGGGTCTACAATGAGCAGTTCTTC. J is TRBJ2-1 and V is TRBV18, with D possibly TRBD2 on 7 matching bases. CDR1 and CDR2 (germline): KGHSH, LQKENI. The ends were cut back, 2 bases at V and 3 bases at J, with 14 bases in the middle. This CDR3 region has 16 residues.

This chain joins TRBV19 and TRBJ2-3; D gene ambiguous. Germline V gene lookup returns CDR1 LNHDA and CDR2 SQIVND (reference sequence). The CDR3 loop spans 13 amino acids. V was clipped by 6 bases and J by 6 bases, with 13 bases between them. The CDR3 sequence: CASRTHSPDTQYF. The CDR3 DNA reads TGTGCCAGTAGAACTCACTCACCGGATACGCAGTATTTT.

This chain connects TRBV6-6 to TRBJ1-6; D not resolved. CDR1 is MNHNY and CDR2 is SVGAGI in the germline V gene (reference sequence). The V gene lost 5 bases and the J gene lost 10 bases, with 15 bases spanning the gap. CDR3 length equals 14 residues. The CDR3 DNA follows: TGTGCCAGCAGTGTCGGGTCGAATGACTCACCCCTCCACTTT. This sequence encodes CASSVGSNDSPLHF.

The chain couples TRBV2 to TRBJ1-1; 7 nucleotides agree with TRBD1. The CDR3 has 15 amino acids. CDR1 is SNHLY and CDR2 is FYNNEI in the germline V gene. The junction had 10 bases not matched to a gene; V was cut back by 9 bases and J by 0 bases. CDR3 amino acids: CASGWGQPMNTEAFF. As DNA, the CDR3 is TGTGCCAGTGGGTGGGGACAGCCTATGAACACTGAAGCTTTCTTT.

This chain connects TRBV19 to TRBJ2-1, with D perhaps TRBD2 (6 bases). Germline V lookup: CDR1 LNHDA, CDR2 SQIVND (reference sequence). The ends were cut back, 7 bases at V and 8 bases at J, with 15 bases in the middle. The CDR3 runs to 13 residues. The CDR3 is CASKKGRSDEQFF. The CDR3 region has the DNA TGTGCCAGTAAGAAGGGGAGGTCTGATGAGCAGTTCTTC. Complete variable domain (other parts from reference TRBV19 and TRBJ2-1): DGGITQSPKYLFRKEGQNVTLSCEQNLNHDAMYWYRQDPGQGLRLIYYSQIVNDFQKGDIAEGYSVSREKKESFPLTVTSAQKNPTAFYLCASKKGRSDEQFFGPGTRLTVL.

This clone was seen a few times. The chain is built from TRBV28 and TRBJ1-4; 9 positions agree with TRBD1. Germline V lookup: CDR1 MDHEN, CDR2 SYDVKM. V lost 5 bases, J lost 5 bases, and 6 bases stayed unmatched. The CDR3 length is 15 residues. The CDR3 bases are TGTGCCAGCAGTCCGGGGGGGACAGGGAATGAAAAACTGTTTTTT. Its protein product is CASSPGGTGNEKLFF.

V is TRBV5-1 and J is TRBJ1-1; 8 bases are a match to TRBD1. The germline V gene has CDR1 SGHRS and CDR2 YFSETQ. With 3 bases clipped from V and 6 bases from J, the junction kept 16 bases outside the gene matches. The CDR3 loop spans 17 amino acids. CDR3 bases: TGCGCCAGCAGCTCGACACCAGGGGGCCCCTCCAACGCTGAAGCTTTCTTT. It translates to CASSSTPGGPSNAEAFF.

The gene calls are TRBV19 and TRBJ2-2; TRBD2 matches 16 bases. The CDR3 has 18 residues. Germline V gene sequence: CDR1 LNHDA, CDR2 SQIVND (reference sequence). J gave up 4 bases and V 7 bases, and 9 bases lay outside the gene matches. DNA of the CDR3: TGTGCCAGTACCCGGGGACTAGCGGGAGGGGGGGTCACCGGGGAGCTGTTTTTT. Its protein is CASTRGLAGGGVTGELFF. The full variable domain, in which reference TRBV19 and TRBJ2-2 provide the parts outside the CDR3, is DGGITQSPKYLFRKEGQNVTLSCEQNLNHDAMYWYRQDPGQGLRLIYYSQIVNDFQKGDIAEGYSVSREKKESFPLTVTSAQKNPTAFYLCASTRGLAGGGVTGELFFGEGSRLTVL.

The V and J genes are TRBV11-2 and TRBJ1-5, with D uncertain. Per the germline V gene, CDR1 is SGHAT and CDR2 is FQNNGV. CDR3 length: 13 residues. The germline V and J ends were trimmed by 2 bases and 4 bases, with 6 bases remaining between them. CDR3: CASSLQENQPQHF. The CDR3 DNA reads as TGTGCCAGCAGCTTACAGGAAAATCAGCCCCAGCATTTT.

J is TRBJ2-7 and V is TRBV11-2; possible D gene TRBD2, 5 bases. V lost 8 bases to trimming and J lost 4 bases, with 9 bases between them. The CDR3 is made up of 11 amino acids. CDR1 is SGHAT, CDR2 FQNNGV, per germline. The CDR3 region is CASSRGYEQYF. CDR3 sequence (DNA): TGTGCCAGCTCTCGGGGATACGAGCAGTACTTC.

V gene TRBV28 combines with J gene TRBJ1-2; the D gene is possibly TRBD1 (5 bases). The CDR3 loop spans 17 amino acids. Trimming pared 3 bases from V and 5 bases from J, leaving 22 bases between. Germline V lookup: CDR1 MDHEN, CDR2 SYDVKM. The CDR3 DNA follows: TGTGCCAGCAGTTTCATCGGCGGCCCTAGGGGACTATATGGCTACACCTTC. It codes for CASSFIGGPRGLYGYTF.

This chain links TRBV30 with TRBJ2-3; 10 bases line up with TRBD2. The length of the CDR3 is 15 residues. Germline V lookup: CDR1 GTSNPN, CDR2 SVGIG (reference sequence). With 1 base clipped from V and 3 bases from J, the junction kept 4 bases outside the gene matches. CDR3 protein: CAWSGTSGATDTQYF. The CDR3 coding sequence is TGTGCCTGGAGTGGAACTAGCGGGGCAACAGATACGCAGTATTTT.

V is TRBV7-7 and J is TRBJ1-2; TRBD1 matches at 7 bases. After removal of 5 bases from V and 5 bases from J, the junction contained 8 bases not matched to a gene. This CDR3 contains 14 residues. Germline V CDR1 and CDR2: SSHAT, FNYEAQ (reference sequence). The DNA for the CDR3 is TGTGCCAGCAGCCGCGACAGGGCGGGGTATGGCTACACCTTC. Its translation: CASSRDRAGYGYTF.